This TCR beta chain was sequenced in a study of PD-1 blockade in classical Hodgkin lymphoma. The germline V and J ends were trimmed by 2 bases and 3 bases, with 14 bases remaining between them. The CDR3 runs to 15 residues. Germline CDR1 and CDR2: MNHEY and SMNVEV (reference sequence). After autologous stem cell transplantation all patients relapsed, and prior brentuximab vedotin exposure differed between cohorts. Libraries were prepared by immunoSEQ multiplex PCR; TCRdb keeps only in-frame clonotypes and omits some of them. This table has some 30,000 clones, 71% appearing once. On this clone itself: The antigen is not known.

Study findings and constraints: Complete responders had baseline diversity similar to newly diagnosed patients. CD4+ TCR diversity rose significantly by C4D1, and CD8+ TCR diversity did not.

The TCR comes from a human donor with classical Hodgkin lymphoma. The rearrangement uses TRBV27 and TRBJ2-7; no firm D call. The sequenced sample was peripheral blood mononuclear cells (PBMCs), obtained before the second cycle of nivolumab. The CDR3 nucleotides are TGTGCCAGCAGTTTAGCCGGCAGTATAAACTACGAGCAGTACTTC. Protein: CASSLAGSINYEQYF.